There are a few counts of the clone carrying this TCR beta chain. As processed by the authors: Amplification of reference gene primers provided the estimated nucleated cell counts. Profiled with immunoSEQ multiplex PCR; TCRdb holds only in-frame clones, not every one. V, J and clone size derive from that table, while D and trimming were established from the DNA sequence. The table lists over 45,000 clones, 80% to 90% of them singletons. The source of the sample is a study of blood T cell repertoires in COVID-19. Study context: Acute and convalescent COVID-19 specimens originated in the United States, Italy and Spain. PBMCs, B-cell-depleted T cells, or T cells provided the cDNA or gDNA that made up the material.

The CDR3 spans 14 residues. J gave up 7 bases and V 6 bases, and 8 bases lay outside the gene matches. CDR1 and CDR2 (germline): SNHLY, FYNNEI. The receptor was derived from a man aged 40-55 years with acute or convalescent COVID-19. The chain uses TRBV2 and TRBJ2-2; 7 bases match TRBD1. Sequencing used peripheral blood. For the CDR3, the DNA is TGTGCCAGCAGAAACACAGGGGTTTTCGGGGAGCTGTTTTTT. This translates into CASRNTGVFGELFF.